This TCR beta chain was documented in a study of graft-versus-host responses after intestinal transplantation. The bone marrow was collected post-transplant, and it came from the posterior iliac crest or another site. TCRdb's copy holds only in-frame clones and misses some; the assay was immunoSEQ multiplex PCR. The sample carries 3,200 or so clones, 85% to 95% recorded once. The CDR3 has 14 amino acids. V gave up 3 bases and J gave up 12 bases, with 15 bases separating them. CDR1 MGHRA and CDR2 YSYEKL come from the germline V gene. This clonotype originated in a human patient who received an intestinal transplant, so some T cells may come from the graft donor. The V call is TRBV4-1, the J call TRBJ1-6; D is unresolved. This specimen was bone marrow, taken 350 to 400 days after transplant. The CDR3 nucleotides read TGCGCCAGCAGCCACCCACAAGCCCCGGTACCCCTCCACTTT. Translation gives CASSHPQAPVPLHF.